This entry features one T cell receptor (beta chain) sequence. The source of the sample is a study of blood T cell repertoires in COVID-19. All enrollees were roughly 18 to 100 years old and from approximately 24 US areas. Participants had their cohort set by participant-reported clinical history. The V segment lost 6 bases and the J segment 4 bases; nucleotides outside the gene matches: 16. CDR1 and CDR2 from the germline V gene are MNHEY and SMNVEV (reference sequence). The CDR3 consists of 17 residues. Assay: immunoSEQ multiplex PCR; the TCRdb copy retains only in-frame clones and omits some. The sample shows 220,000 or so clones, roughly 83% of them seen only once.

Material for sequencing was PBMCs or T cells enriched from blood (not recorded which). The rearrangement uses TRBV27 and TRBJ2-7; TRBD2 aligns across 9 bases. This receptor was taken from a woman aged 40 to 55 with acute COVID-19. The CDR3 protein is CASRSAWRSGRKYEQYF. CDR3 DNA sequence: TGTGCCAGCAGATCCGCTTGGCGTAGCGGGAGAAAATACGAGCAGTACTTC.